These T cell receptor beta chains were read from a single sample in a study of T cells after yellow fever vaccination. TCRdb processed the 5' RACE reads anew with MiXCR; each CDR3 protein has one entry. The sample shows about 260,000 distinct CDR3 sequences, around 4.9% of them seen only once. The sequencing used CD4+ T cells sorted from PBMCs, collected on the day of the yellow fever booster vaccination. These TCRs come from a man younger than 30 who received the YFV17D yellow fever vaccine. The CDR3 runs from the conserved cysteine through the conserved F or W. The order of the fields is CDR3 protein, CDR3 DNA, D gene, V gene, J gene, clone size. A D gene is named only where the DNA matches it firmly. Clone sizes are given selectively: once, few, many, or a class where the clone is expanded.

CASSYQDGGETQYF	TGTGCCAGCAGCTACCAGGACGGGGGGGAGACCCAGTACTTC	TRBD2	TRBV5-6	TRBJ2-5	NA
CASSLLTGGDSNQPQHF	TGTGCCAGCAGCTTGTTGACAGGCGGGGATAGCAATCAGCCCCAGCATTTT	NA	TRBV5-5	TRBJ1-5	few
CASSLSGGPQHF	TGTGCCAGCAGTCTATCGGGGGGGCCCCAGCATTTT	NA	TRBV27	TRBJ1-5	many
CASSLQGVEEKLFF	TGTGCCAGCAGCTTGCAGGGGGTGGAAGAAAAACTGTTTTTT	TRBD1	TRBV5-4	TRBJ1-4	NA
CASSLVNNEQFF	TGTGCCAGCAGCTTAGTTAACAATGAGCAGTTCTTC	NA	TRBV7-6	TRBJ2-1	NA
CASSQDWDSGGEQYF	TGCGCCAGCAGCCAAGATTGGGACTCAGGGGGCGAGCAGTACTTC	NA	TRBV4-3	TRBJ2-7	many
CASSIDLDQPQHF	TGTGCCAGTAGTATAGATTTGGATCAGCCCCAGCATTTT	NA	TRBV19	TRBJ1-5	few
CASSSGLRPNEQFF	TGTGCCAGCAGCTCCGGACTACGACCCAATGAGCAGTTCTTC	NA	TRBV7-2	TRBJ2-1	NA
CASSIGLHKTDTQYF	TGTGCCAGCAGCATTGGACTACACAAGACAGATACGCAGTATTTT	NA	TRBV6-5	TRBJ2-3	NA
CASSQGAGGTGELFF	TGTGCCAGCAGCCAAGGGGCGGGGGGAACCGGGGAGCTGTTTTTT	TRBD2	TRBV11-2	TRBJ2-2	NA
CASASPNTGELFF	TGTGCCAGTGCTAGCCCCAACACCGGGGAGCTGTTTTTT	NA	TRBV19	TRBJ2-2	many
CSARGPGTYEQYF	TGCAGTGCTAGAGGGCCAGGCACCTACGAGCAGTACTTC	NA	TRBV20-1	TRBJ2-7	few
CASSLRAGNTEAFF	TGTGCCAGCAGTTTGAGGGCTGGAAACACTGAAGCTTTCTTT	NA	TRBV12-3/TRBV12-4	TRBJ1-1	many
CASSYTGSGNTIYF	TGTGCCAGCAGTTACACCGGATCTGGAAACACCATATATTTT	NA	TRBV6-6	TRBJ1-3	many
CSASRAATGELFF	TGCAGCGCCAGCAGGGCGGCCACCGGGGAGCTGTTTTTT	NA	TRBV29-1	TRBJ2-2	many
CASSFLQNEKLFF	TGTGCCAGCAGCTTTCTACAGAATGAAAAACTGTTTTTT	NA	TRBV7-9	TRBJ1-4	NA
CASSLEEGWTEAFF	TGCGCCAGCAGCTTGGAGGAGGGGTGGACTGAAGCTTTCTTT	NA	TRBV5-1	TRBJ1-1	NA
CSARDPSSAGELFF	TGCAGTGCTAGAGATCCCAGCTCGGCCGGGGAGCTGTTTTTT	NA	TRBV20-1	TRBJ2-2	many
CASSQDSGGKRETQYF	TGTGCCAGCAGCCAAGACAGCGGCGGTAAGCGGGAGACCCAGTACTTC	NA	TRBV4-2	TRBJ2-5	NA
CASSGGLLRHTEAFF	TGTGCCAGCAGTGGGGGCCTCCTCAGGCACACTGAAGCTTTCTTT	NA	TRBV25-1	TRBJ1-1	many
CASTSAGDTDTQYF	TGTGCCAGCACTTCGGCGGGGGACACAGATACGCAGTATTTT	TRBD2	TRBV6-5	TRBJ2-3	few
CASSLSAGGFTDTQYF	TGCGCCAGCAGCTTGTCGGCGGGGGGGTTCACAGATACGCAGTATTTT	TRBD2	TRBV5-1	TRBJ2-3	many
CASSEVLPRQGAGYGYTF	TGTGCCAGCAGTGAAGTACTCCCCAGACAGGGGGCAGGCTATGGCTACACCTTC	TRBD1	TRBV6-1	TRBJ1-2	few
CSANSGNTDTQYF	TGCAGTGCTAATAGCGGAAACACAGATACGCAGTATTTT	NA	TRBV20-1	TRBJ2-3	NA
CASSVASTGNTGELFF	TGTGCCAGCAGCGTTGCGTCGACAGGGAACACCGGGGAGCTGTTTTTT	NA	TRBV9	TRBJ2-2	many
CASSLVGGTDTDTQYF	TGTGCCAGCAGCTTAGTAGGTGGTACGGACACAGATACGCAGTATTTT	NA	TRBV11-2	TRBJ2-3	many
CASSGQYSNTGELFF	TGTGCCAGCAGTGGGCAGTATTCGAACACCGGGGAGCTGTTTTTT	NA	TRBV2	TRBJ2-2	NA
CASSREVWGYEQYF	TGTGCCAGCAGCCGAGAGGTGTGGGGGTACGAGCAGTACTTC	NA	TRBV11-2	TRBJ2-7	NA
CASRHTDRVLWNTEAFF	TGTGCCAGCAGACACACGGACAGGGTGTTATGGAACACTGAAGCTTTCTTT	TRBD1	TRBV7-9	TRBJ1-1	NA
CSARVETGHEKLFF	TGCAGTGCTAGAGTTGAGACAGGGCATGAAAAACTGTTTTTT	TRBD1	TRBV20-1	TRBJ1-4	NA
CSARDRRVAVWPLHF	TGCAGTGCTAGAGATCGGCGGGTTGCGGTTTGGCCCCTCCACTTT	NA	TRBV20-1	TRBJ1-6	few
CASRITALNTDTQYF	TGTGCCAGCAGGATAACAGCACTAAACACAGATACGCAGTATTTT	NA	TRBV5-5	TRBJ2-3	few
CAIGNLAGGDNEQFF	TGTGCCATCGGGAATCTAGCGGGGGGGGACAATGAGCAGTTCTTC	TRBD2	TRBV10-3	TRBJ2-1	many
CASSLVGSSNTGELFF	TGTGCCAGCAGCTTAGTTGGCAGTTCGAACACCGGGGAGCTGTTTTTT	NA	TRBV7-2	TRBJ2-2	many
CASARSHYEQFF	TGTGCTAGTGCCCGGAGCCACTATGAGCAGTTCTTC	NA	TRBV12-5	TRBJ2-1	few